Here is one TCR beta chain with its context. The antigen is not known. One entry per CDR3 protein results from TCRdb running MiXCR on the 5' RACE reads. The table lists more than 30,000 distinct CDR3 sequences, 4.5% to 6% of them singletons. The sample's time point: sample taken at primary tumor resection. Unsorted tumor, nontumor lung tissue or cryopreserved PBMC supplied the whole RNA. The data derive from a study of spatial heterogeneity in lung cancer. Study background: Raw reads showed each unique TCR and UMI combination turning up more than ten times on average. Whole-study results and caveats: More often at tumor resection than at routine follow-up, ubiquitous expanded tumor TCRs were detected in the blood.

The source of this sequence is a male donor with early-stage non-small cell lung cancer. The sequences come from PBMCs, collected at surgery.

CDR3 residues: CASRGGGAVPGELFF. In nucleotides, the CDR3 is TGTGCCAGCAGGGGGGGAGGGGCGGTCCCCGGGGAGCTGTTTTTT. This chain uses TRBV12-3 or TRBV12-4 with TRBJ2-2, with TRBD2 identical over 7 bases. The CDR3 runs 15 residues. V dropped 6 bases and J dropped 6; count of bases not matched to a gene: 10.